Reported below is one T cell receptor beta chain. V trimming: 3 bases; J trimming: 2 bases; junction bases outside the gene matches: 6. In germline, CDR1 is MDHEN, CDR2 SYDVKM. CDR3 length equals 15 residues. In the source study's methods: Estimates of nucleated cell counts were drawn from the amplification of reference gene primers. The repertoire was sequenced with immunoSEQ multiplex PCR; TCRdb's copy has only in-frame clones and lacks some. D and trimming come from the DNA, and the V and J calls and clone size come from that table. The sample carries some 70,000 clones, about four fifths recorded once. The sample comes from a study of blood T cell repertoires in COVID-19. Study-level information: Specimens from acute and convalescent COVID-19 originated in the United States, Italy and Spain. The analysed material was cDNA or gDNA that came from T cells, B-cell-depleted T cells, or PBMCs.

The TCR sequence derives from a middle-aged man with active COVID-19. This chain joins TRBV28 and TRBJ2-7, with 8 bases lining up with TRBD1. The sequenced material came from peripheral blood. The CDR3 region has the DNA TGTGCCAGCAGTTTGGGCGCAGGGGGCGCCTACGAGCAGTACTTC. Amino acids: CASSLGAGGAYEQYF.